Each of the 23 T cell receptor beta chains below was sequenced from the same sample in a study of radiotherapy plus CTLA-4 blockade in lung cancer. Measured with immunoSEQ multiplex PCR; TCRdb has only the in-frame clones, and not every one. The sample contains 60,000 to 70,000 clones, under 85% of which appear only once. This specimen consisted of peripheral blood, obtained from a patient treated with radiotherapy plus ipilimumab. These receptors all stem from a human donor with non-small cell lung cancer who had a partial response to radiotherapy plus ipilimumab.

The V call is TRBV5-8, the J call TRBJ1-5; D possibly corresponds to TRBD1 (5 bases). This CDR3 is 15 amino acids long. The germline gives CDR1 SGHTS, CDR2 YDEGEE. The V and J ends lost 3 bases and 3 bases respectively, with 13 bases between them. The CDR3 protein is CASSSGDGSNQPQHF. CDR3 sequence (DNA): TGTGCCAGCAGCTCGGGGGATGGATCCAATCAGCCCCAGCATTTT.

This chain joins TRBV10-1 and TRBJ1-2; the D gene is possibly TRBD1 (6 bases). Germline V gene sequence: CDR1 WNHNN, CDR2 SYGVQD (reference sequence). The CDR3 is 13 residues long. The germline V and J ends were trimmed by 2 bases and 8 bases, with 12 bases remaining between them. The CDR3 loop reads CASSENQGSGYTF. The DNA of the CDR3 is TGCGCCAGCAGTGAGAACCAGGGGAGCGGCTACACCTTC.

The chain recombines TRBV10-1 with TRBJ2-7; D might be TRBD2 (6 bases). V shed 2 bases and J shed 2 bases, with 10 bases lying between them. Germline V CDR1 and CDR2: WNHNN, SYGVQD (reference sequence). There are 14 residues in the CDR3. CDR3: CASSENTGAYEQYF. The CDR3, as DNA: TGCGCCAGCAGTGAGAACACGGGGGCCTACGAGCAGTACTTC.

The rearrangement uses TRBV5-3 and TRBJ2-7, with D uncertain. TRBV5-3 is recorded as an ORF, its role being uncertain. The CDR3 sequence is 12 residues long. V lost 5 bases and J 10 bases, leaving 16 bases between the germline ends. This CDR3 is CARRRTPRSQYF. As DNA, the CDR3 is TGTGCCAGAAGGCGAACCCCTAGGAGTCAGTACTTC.

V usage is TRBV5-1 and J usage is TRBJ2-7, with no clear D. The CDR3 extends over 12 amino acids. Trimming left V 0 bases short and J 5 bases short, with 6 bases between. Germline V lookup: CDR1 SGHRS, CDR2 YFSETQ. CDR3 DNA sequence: TGCGCCAGCAGCTTGGGGTCGGACGAGCAGTACTTC. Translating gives CASSLGSDEQYF.

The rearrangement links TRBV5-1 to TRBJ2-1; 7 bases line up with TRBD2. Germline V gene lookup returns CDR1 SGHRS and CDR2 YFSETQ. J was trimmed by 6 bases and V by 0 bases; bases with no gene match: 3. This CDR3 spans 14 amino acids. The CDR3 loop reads CASSLGDYPNEQFF. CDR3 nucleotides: TGCGCCAGCAGCTTGGGGGACTACCCCAATGAGCAGTTCTTC.

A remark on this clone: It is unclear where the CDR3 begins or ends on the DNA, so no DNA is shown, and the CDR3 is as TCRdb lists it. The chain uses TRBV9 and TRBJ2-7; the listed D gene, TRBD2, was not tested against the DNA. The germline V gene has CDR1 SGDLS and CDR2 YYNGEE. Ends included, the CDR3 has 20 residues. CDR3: CASSSSGTSLREPNLGEQYF.

The CDR3: CASSWATDQETQYF. The CDR3 DNA is TGCGCCAGCAGCTGGGCCACTGATCAAGAGACCCAGTACTTC. The chain carries TRBV5-1 and TRBJ2-5; no firm D call. The CDR3 is made up of 14 amino acids. Germline CDR1 SGHRS, CDR2 YFSETQ. Trimming left V 3 bases short and J 2 bases short, with 11 bases between.

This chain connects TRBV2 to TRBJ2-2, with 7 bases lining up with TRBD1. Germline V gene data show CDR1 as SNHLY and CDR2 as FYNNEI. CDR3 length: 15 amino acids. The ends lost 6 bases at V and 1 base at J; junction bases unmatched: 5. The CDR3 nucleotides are TGTGCCAGCAGGGGACAGATTATGAACACCGGGGAGCTGTTTTTT. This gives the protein CASRGQIMNTGELFF.

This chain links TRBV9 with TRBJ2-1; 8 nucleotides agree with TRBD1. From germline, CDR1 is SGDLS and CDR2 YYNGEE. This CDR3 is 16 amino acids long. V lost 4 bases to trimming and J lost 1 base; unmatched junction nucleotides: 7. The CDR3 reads CASSTQGAISYNEQFF. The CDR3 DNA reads TGTGCCAGCAGCACCCAGGGGGCCATTTCCTACAATGAGCAGTTCTTC. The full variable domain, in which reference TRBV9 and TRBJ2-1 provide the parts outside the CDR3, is DSGVTQTPKHLITATGQRVTLRCSPRSGDLSVYWYQQSLDQGLQFLIQYYNGEERAKGNILERFSAQQFPDLHSELNLSSLELGDSALYFCASSTQGAISYNEQFFGPGTRLTVL.

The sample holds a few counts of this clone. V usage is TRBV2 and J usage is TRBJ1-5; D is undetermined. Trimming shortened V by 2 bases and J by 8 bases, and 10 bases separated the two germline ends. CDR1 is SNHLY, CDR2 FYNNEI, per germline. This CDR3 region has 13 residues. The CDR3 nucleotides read TGTGCCAGCAGTGAAAGAAGAGGTGAGCCCCAGCATTTT. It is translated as CASSERRGEPQHF.

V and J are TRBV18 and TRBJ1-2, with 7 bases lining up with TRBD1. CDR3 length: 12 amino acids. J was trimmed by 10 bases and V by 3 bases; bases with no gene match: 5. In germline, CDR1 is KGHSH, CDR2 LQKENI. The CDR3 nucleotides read TGTGCCAGCTCACCGGGACAGAGGTACTACACCTTC. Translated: CASSPGQRYYTF.

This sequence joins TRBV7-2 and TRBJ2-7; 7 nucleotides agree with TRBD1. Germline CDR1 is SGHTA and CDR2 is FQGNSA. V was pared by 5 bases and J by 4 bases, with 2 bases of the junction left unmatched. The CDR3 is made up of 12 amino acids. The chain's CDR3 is CASSTQGYEQYF. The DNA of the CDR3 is TGTGCCAGCAGCACACAGGGGTACGAGCAGTACTTC.

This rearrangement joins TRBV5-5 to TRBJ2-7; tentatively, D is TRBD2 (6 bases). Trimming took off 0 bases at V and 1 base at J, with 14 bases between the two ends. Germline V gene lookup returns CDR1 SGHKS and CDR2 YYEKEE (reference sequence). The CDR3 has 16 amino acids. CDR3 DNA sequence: TGTGCCAGCAGCTTGGCCTCGGGAGCGGAGTCCTACGAGCAGTACTTC. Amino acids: CASSLASGAESYEQYF.

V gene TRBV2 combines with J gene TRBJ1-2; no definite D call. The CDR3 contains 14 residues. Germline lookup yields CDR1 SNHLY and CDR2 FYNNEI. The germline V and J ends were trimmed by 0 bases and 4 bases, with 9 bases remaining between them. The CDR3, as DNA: TGTGCCAGCAGTGAAGCGGGCTTGAGCTATGGCTACACCTTC. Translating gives CASSEAGLSYGYTF. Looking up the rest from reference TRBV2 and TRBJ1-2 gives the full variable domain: EPEVTQTPSHQVTQMGQEVILRCVPISNHLYFYWYRQILGQKVEFLVSFYNNEISEKSEIFDDQFSVERPDGSNFTLKIRSTKLEDSAMYFCASSEAGLSYGYTFGSGTRLTVV.

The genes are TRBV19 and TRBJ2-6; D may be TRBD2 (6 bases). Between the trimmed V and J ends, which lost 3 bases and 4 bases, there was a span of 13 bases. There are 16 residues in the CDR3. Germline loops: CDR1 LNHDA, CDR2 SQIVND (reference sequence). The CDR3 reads CASSMEGWTGANVLTF. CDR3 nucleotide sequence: TGTGCCAGTAGTATGGAGGGGTGGACCGGGGCCAACGTCCTGACTTTC.

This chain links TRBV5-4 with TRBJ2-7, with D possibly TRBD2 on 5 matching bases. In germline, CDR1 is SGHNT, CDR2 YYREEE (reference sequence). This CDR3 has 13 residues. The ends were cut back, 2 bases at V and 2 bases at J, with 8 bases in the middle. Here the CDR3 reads CASSFVGAYEQYF. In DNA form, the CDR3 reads TGTGCCAGCAGCTTCGTCGGGGCCTACGAGCAGTACTTC.

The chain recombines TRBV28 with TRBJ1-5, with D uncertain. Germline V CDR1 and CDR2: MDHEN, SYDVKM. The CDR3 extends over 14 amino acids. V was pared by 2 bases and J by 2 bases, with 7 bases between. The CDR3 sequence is CASSLIQGNQPQHF. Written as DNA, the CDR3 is TGTGCCAGCAGTTTAATACAAGGCAATCAGCCCCAGCATTTT.

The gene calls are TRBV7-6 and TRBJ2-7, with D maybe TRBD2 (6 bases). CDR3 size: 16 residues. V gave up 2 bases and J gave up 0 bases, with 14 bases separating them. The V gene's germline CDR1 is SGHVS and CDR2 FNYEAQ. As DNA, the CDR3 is TGTGCCAGCAGCTTAAGGGACTTCGGAAGCTCCTACGAGCAGTACTTC. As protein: CASSLRDFGSSYEQYF.

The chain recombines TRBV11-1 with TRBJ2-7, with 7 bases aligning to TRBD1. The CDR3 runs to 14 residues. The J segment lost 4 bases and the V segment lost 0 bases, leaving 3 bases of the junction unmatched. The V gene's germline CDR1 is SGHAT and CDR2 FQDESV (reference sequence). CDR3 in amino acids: CASSLAGGRYEQYF. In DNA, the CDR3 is TGTGCCAGCAGCTTAGCAGGGGGCCGGTACGAGCAGTACTTC.

The CDR3 DNA sequence: TGTGCCAGCCGCCCCGGGGTCAAAAAAGCTTTCTTT. It encodes CASRPGVKKAFF. The chain uses TRBV2 and TRBJ1-1; D gene uncertain. The CDR3 contains 12 residues. Germline V lookup: CDR1 SNHLY, CDR2 FYNNEI. The V and J ends lost 8 bases and 9 bases respectively, with 16 bases between them.

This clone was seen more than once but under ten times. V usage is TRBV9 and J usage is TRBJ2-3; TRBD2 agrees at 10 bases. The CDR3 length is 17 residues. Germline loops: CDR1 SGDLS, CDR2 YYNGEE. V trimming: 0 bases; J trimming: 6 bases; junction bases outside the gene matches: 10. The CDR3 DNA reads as TGTGCCAGCAGCGTAGTGCCTAGCGGGAGAGTGTCGGATACGCAGTATTTT. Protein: CASSVVPSGRVSDTQYF.

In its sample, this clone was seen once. DNA of the CDR3: TGTGCCAGCGGACCCGACGGGGTAAGTCAGCCCCAGCATTTT. It encodes CASGPDGVSQPQHF. V gene TRBV27 combines with J gene TRBJ1-5; D remains unclear. V lost 8 bases and J lost 6, with 17 bases in between. The germline V gene has CDR1 MNHEY and CDR2 SMNVEV (reference sequence). This CDR3 is built from 14 residues.